These T cell receptor beta chains were read from a single sample in a study of control samples from healthy donors and cancer patients. The repertoire was sequenced with immunoSEQ multiplex PCR; TCRdb's copy has only in-frame clones and lacks some. This sample has 96,000 or so clones, with 85% to 95% found just once. Sequencing used blood. The receptors were gathered from a young man in good health. CDR3s include the opening cysteine and the closing phenylalanine or tryptophan. Fields, in order: clone size, V gene, D gene, J gene, CDR3 protein, CDR3 DNA. A D gene is named only where the DNA matches it firmly. Size tells how often a clone was seen (once, few, many) or the class of an expanded clone, and some rows leave it out.

clone_size: NA; v_call: TRBV30; d_call: NA; j_call: TRBJ1-2; cdr3_aa: CAWWGGFGGYTF; cdr3_nt: TGTGCCTGGTGGGGGGGGTTCGGCGGCTACACCTTC
clone_size: NA; v_call: TRBV27; d_call: NA; j_call: TRBJ1-2; cdr3_aa: CASSLSGGGLGYTF; cdr3_nt: TGTGCCAGCAGTTTATCAGGGGGGGGGCTCGGCTACACCTTC
clone_size: NA; v_call: TRBV27; d_call: TRBD1; j_call: TRBJ1-4; cdr3_aa: CASRTGGGEEKLFF; cdr3_nt: TGTGCCAGCAGAACAGGGGGCGGGGAGGAAAAACTGTTTTTT
clone_size: NA; v_call: TRBV5-1; d_call: NA; j_call: TRBJ2-2; cdr3_aa: CASSQQSSSGELFF; cdr3_nt: TGCGCCAGCAGCCAACAATCATCGTCCGGGGAGCTGTTTTTT
clone_size: NA; v_call: TRBV6-1; d_call: TRBD1; j_call: TRBJ2-1; cdr3_aa: CASSESFEGAGEQFF; cdr3_nt: TGTGCCAGCAGTGAATCATTTGAGGGGGCGGGTGAGCAGTTCTTC
clone_size: NA; v_call: TRBV27; d_call: NA; j_call: TRBJ2-2; cdr3_aa: CASSLRGTGELFF; cdr3_nt: TGTGCCAGCAGTTTAAGGGGGACCGGGGAGCTGTTTTTT
clone_size: NA; v_call: TRBV2; d_call: NA; j_call: TRBJ1-2; cdr3_aa: CASSLTDYYGYTF; cdr3_nt: TGTGCCAGCAGCCTGACAGATTACTATGGCTACACCTTC
clone_size: NA; v_call: TRBV10-3; d_call: TRBD2; j_call: TRBJ2-7; cdr3_aa: CAISVYPGLAASFSYEQYF; cdr3_nt: TGTGCCATCAGTGTTTACCCGGGACTAGCGGCATCATTCTCCTACGAGCAGTACTTC
clone_size: NA; v_call: TRBV11-1; d_call: TRBD2; j_call: TRBJ2-3; cdr3_aa: CASRLPSGGDTQYF; cdr3_nt: TGTGCCAGCAGATTACCTAGCGGAGGGGATACGCAGTATTTT
clone_size: NA; v_call: TRBV18; d_call: NA; j_call: TRBJ2-1; cdr3_aa: CASSPPNREGNEQFF; cdr3_nt: TGTGCCAGCTCACCACCGAACAGGGAGGGCAATGAGCAGTTCTTC
clone_size: NA; v_call: TRBV7-2; d_call: NA; j_call: TRBJ2-7; cdr3_aa: CASSARTAGAPEQYF; cdr3_nt: TGTGCCAGCAGCGCCCGCACTGCGGGCGCTCCCGAGCAGTACTTC
clone_size: NA; v_call: TRBV11-2; d_call: NA; j_call: TRBJ1-2; cdr3_aa: CASSQPGPRYGYTF; cdr3_nt: TGTGCCAGCAGCCAACCGGGACCCCGATATGGCTACACCTTC
clone_size: once; v_call: TRBV7-9; d_call: NA; j_call: TRBJ1-1; cdr3_aa: CASSLDRVGFTEAFF; cdr3_nt: TGTGCCAGCAGCTTAGATAGGGTAGGATTCACTGAAGCTTTCTTT
clone_size: NA; v_call: TRBV4-1; d_call: NA; j_call: TRBJ2-5; cdr3_aa: CASSLGGSKTQYF; cdr3_nt: TGCGCCAGCAGCCTCGGTGGGTCCAAGACCCAGTACTTC
clone_size: NA; v_call: TRBV3-1/TRBV3-2; d_call: NA; j_call: TRBJ2-1; cdr3_aa: CASSQPLRNEQFF; cdr3_nt: TGTGCCAGCAGCCAACCTCTAAGAAATGAGCAGTTCTTC
clone_size: once; v_call: TRBV2; d_call: NA; j_call: TRBJ1-2; cdr3_aa: CASSEYFVSTYGYTF; cdr3_nt: TGTGCCAGCAGTGAGTATTTCGTCTCGACCTATGGCTACACCTTC
clone_size: NA; v_call: TRBV27; d_call: NA; j_call: TRBJ1-5; cdr3_aa: CASSLAAGFGNQPQHF; cdr3_nt: TGTGCCAGCAGCCTGGCCGCTGGGTTTGGCAATCAGCCCCAGCATTTT
clone_size: NA; v_call: TRBV19; d_call: NA; j_call: TRBJ1-5; cdr3_aa: CASSKSNQPQHF; cdr3_nt: TGTGCCAGTAGTAAGAGCAATCAGCCCCAGCATTTT
clone_size: NA; v_call: TRBV25-1; d_call: TRBD1; j_call: TRBJ1-2; cdr3_aa: CASSEQGAGGGYTF; cdr3_nt: TGTGCCAGCAGTGAACAGGGGGCGGGTGGTGGCTACACCTTC
clone_size: NA; v_call: TRBV20-1; d_call: NA; j_call: TRBJ2-1; cdr3_aa: CSASPHNEQFF; cdr3_nt: TGCAGTGCTAGTCCTCACAATGAGCAGTTCTTC
clone_size: once; v_call: TRBV27; d_call: NA; j_call: TRBJ1-5; cdr3_aa: CASGGSINQPQHF; cdr3_nt: TGTGCCAGCGGGGGCAGTATCAATCAGCCCCAGCATTTT
clone_size: NA; v_call: TRBV11-3; d_call: NA; j_call: TRBJ2-1; cdr3_aa: CASSLGSSTEQFF; cdr3_nt: TGTGCCAGCAGCTTAGGTAGCAGCACGGAGCAGTTCTTC
clone_size: NA; v_call: TRBV7-9; d_call: NA; j_call: TRBJ2-2; cdr3_aa: CASSLTNTGELFF; cdr3_nt: TGTGCCAGCAGCTTAACGAACACCGGGGAGCTGTTTTTT
clone_size: NA; v_call: TRBV7-8; d_call: TRBD1; j_call: TRBJ2-7; cdr3_aa: CASSLTTGGSNEQYF; cdr3_nt: TGTGCCAGCAGCTTAACCACAGGGGGTTCAAACGAGCAGTACTTC
clone_size: NA; v_call: TRBV20-1; d_call: TRBD2; j_call: TRBJ2-4; cdr3_aa: CSASMLAGELSKNIQYF; cdr3_nt: TGCAGTGCTAGTATGCTAGCGGGAGAGTTGTCCAAAAACATTCAGTACTTC
clone_size: NA; v_call: TRBV27; d_call: TRBD1; j_call: TRBJ2-3; cdr3_aa: CASSLLQLGTGRPDTQYF; cdr3_nt: TGTGCCAGCAGTTTACTACAATTGGGGACAGGGAGGCCAGATACGCAGTATTTT
clone_size: NA; v_call: TRBV7-3; d_call: TRBD2; j_call: TRBJ2-1; cdr3_aa: CASSLSSGGYNEQFF; cdr3_nt: TGTGCCAGCAGCTTAAGTAGCGGGGGTTACAATGAGCAGTTCTTC
clone_size: NA; v_call: TRBV9; d_call: NA; j_call: TRBJ1-3; cdr3_aa: CASSVAGFSGNTIYF; cdr3_nt: TGTGCCAGCAGCGTAGCAGGTTTCTCTGGAAACACCATATATTTT
clone_size: NA; v_call: TRBV3-1/TRBV3-2; d_call: NA; j_call: TRBJ2-7; cdr3_aa: CASSLRTMTGTYEQYF; cdr3_nt: TGTGCCAGCAGCCTAAGGACTATGACAGGGACCTACGAGCAGTACTTC
clone_size: NA; v_call: TRBV14; d_call: NA; j_call: TRBJ2-5; cdr3_aa: CASSHPGGETQYF; cdr3_nt: TGTGCCAGCAGCCATCCGGGCGGGGAGACCCAGTACTTC
clone_size: NA; v_call: TRBV10-1; d_call: TRBD1; j_call: TRBJ1-5; cdr3_aa: CASSELRPLSGTGLGVDNQPQHF; cdr3_nt: TGCGCCAGCAGTGAGTTGCGTCCTTTATCGGGGACAGGGTTAGGGGTGGACAATCAGCCCCAGCATTTT
clone_size: NA; v_call: TRBV6-2/TRBV6-3; d_call: NA; j_call: TRBJ1-1; cdr3_aa: CASSRGTSEAFF; cdr3_nt: TGTGCCAGCAGCCGAGGGACATCTGAAGCTTTCTTT
clone_size: NA; v_call: TRBV11-3; d_call: NA; j_call: TRBJ2-3; cdr3_aa: CASSTLAAPTDTQYF; cdr3_nt: TGTGCCAGCAGCACCCTTGCCGCCCCCACAGATACGCAGTATTTT
clone_size: few; v_call: TRBV4-1; d_call: TRBD1; j_call: TRBJ2-7; cdr3_aa: CASSQVQGQGYEQYF; cdr3_nt: TGCGCCAGCAGCCAAGTCCAGGGACAGGGCTACGAGCAGTACTTC
clone_size: once; v_call: TRBV15; d_call: NA; j_call: TRBJ2-3; cdr3_aa: CATSPQGGRGTDTQYF; cdr3_nt: TGTGCCACCAGCCCCCAAGGGGGGCGCGGCACAGATACGCAGTATTTT
clone_size: NA; v_call: TRBV9; d_call: TRBD2; j_call: TRBJ2-1; cdr3_aa: CASSYSGSSYNEQFF; cdr3_nt: TGTGCCAGCAGTTATAGCGGGAGCTCCTACAATGAGCAGTTCTTC
clone_size: NA; v_call: TRBV7-2; d_call: NA; j_call: TRBJ1-6; cdr3_aa: CASSLATPPDSPLHF; cdr3_nt: TGTGCCAGCAGCTTAGCTACCCCCCCGGATTCACCCCTCCACTTT
clone_size: NA; v_call: TRBV4-2; d_call: NA; j_call: TRBJ1-6; cdr3_aa: CASSQAVVGGRVYNSPLHF; cdr3_nt: TGTGCCAGCAGCCAGGCAGTAGTCGGGGGGCGAGTCTATAATTCACCCCTCCACTTT
clone_size: NA; v_call: TRBV9; d_call: NA; j_call: TRBJ2-1; cdr3_aa: CASSVAGISYNEQFF; cdr3_nt: TGTGCCAGCAGCGTAGCCGGCATCTCCTACAATGAGCAGTTCTTC
clone_size: NA; v_call: TRBV6-6; d_call: NA; j_call: TRBJ1-1; cdr3_aa: CASRTMNTEAFF; cdr3_nt: TGTGCCAGCAGGACGATGAACACTGAAGCTTTCTTT
clone_size: NA; v_call: TRBV7-2; d_call: TRBD2; j_call: TRBJ2-3; cdr3_aa: CASSYSGGRATDTQYF; cdr3_nt: TGTGCCAGCAGCTATTCGGGAGGGCGGGCTACAGATACGCAGTATTTT
clone_size: NA; v_call: TRBV29-1; d_call: NA; j_call: TRBJ1-3; cdr3_aa: CSELSIYF; cdr3_nt: TGCAGCGAACTGTCCATATATTTT
clone_size: NA; v_call: TRBV5-5; d_call: NA; j_call: TRBJ1-1; cdr3_aa: CASSFLKIPEAFF; cdr3_nt: TGTGCCAGCAGCTTTCTGAAGATCCCTGAAGCTTTCTTT
clone_size: NA; v_call: TRBV27; d_call: TRBD2; j_call: TRBJ2-2; cdr3_aa: CASTLGLAAGELFF; cdr3_nt: TGTGCCAGCACTCTGGGACTAGCGGCCGGGGAGCTGTTTTTT
clone_size: NA; v_call: TRBV5-4; d_call: NA; j_call: TRBJ2-4; cdr3_aa: CASSLAGRESHIQYF; cdr3_nt: TGTGCCAGCAGCTTGGCCGGTCGGGAAAGTCACATTCAGTACTTC
clone_size: once; v_call: TRBV12-3/TRBV12-4; d_call: NA; j_call: TRBJ1-2; cdr3_aa: CASTLGGVGYTF; cdr3_nt: TGTGCCAGCACCTTGGGGGGTGTTGGCTACACCTTC
clone_size: NA; v_call: TRBV12-3/TRBV12-4; d_call: TRBD1; j_call: TRBJ1-2; cdr3_aa: CASSGKGTGSYTF; cdr3_nt: TGTGCCAGCAGTGGTAAAGGGACAGGGAGCTACACCTTC
clone_size: NA; v_call: TRBV5-4; d_call: NA; j_call: TRBJ1-1; cdr3_aa: CASIGGGGGEAFF; cdr3_nt: TGTGCCAGCATTGGGGGGGGAGGAGGTGAAGCTTTCTTT
clone_size: NA; v_call: TRBV18; d_call: NA; j_call: TRBJ2-3; cdr3_aa: CASSPVGTDTQYF; cdr3_nt: TGTGCCAGCTCACCAGTGGGCACAGATACGCAGTATTTT
clone_size: NA; v_call: TRBV10-3; d_call: NA; j_call: TRBJ1-2; cdr3_aa: CAISEGTEVAGYTF; cdr3_nt: TGTGCCATCAGTGAAGGGACCGAGGTTGCTGGCTACACCTTC
clone_size: once; v_call: TRBV13; d_call: TRBD1; j_call: TRBJ1-5; cdr3_aa: CASSLGTGGNQPQHF; cdr3_nt: TGTGCCAGCAGCTTGGGTACAGGGGGCAATCAGCCCCAGCATTTT
clone_size: NA; v_call: TRBV2; d_call: NA; j_call: TRBJ1-2; cdr3_aa: CASRVTYGYTF; cdr3_nt: TGTGCCAGCAGGGTCACCTATGGCTACACCTTC
clone_size: NA; v_call: TRBV9; d_call: NA; j_call: TRBJ2-2; cdr3_aa: CASSPPGGELFF; cdr3_nt: TGTGCCAGCAGCCCCCCAGGCGGGGAGCTGTTTTTT
clone_size: NA; v_call: TRBV2; d_call: TRBD1; j_call: TRBJ1-5; cdr3_aa: CASSLGQGHQPQHF; cdr3_nt: TGTGCCAGCAGTCTAGGACAGGGTCATCAGCCCCAGCATTTT